The 20 T cell receptor beta chains below were found in one sample sequenced in a study of graft-versus-host responses after intestinal transplantation. Profiling relied on immunoSEQ multiplex PCR, and the TCRdb table lists in-frame clones only, not all of them. The data show around 100,000 clones, roughly 87% seen once. These receptors have no identified antigens. Sequencing was performed on unstimulated CD4+ T cells sorted from spleen or lymph node cells, taken before transplant. The source is a human donor who was the organ donor for an intestinal transplant.

The sample holds a few counts of this clone. The gene calls are TRBV11-2 and TRBJ1-6, with D possibly being TRBD1 (6 bases). The ends were cut back, 5 bases at V and 9 bases at J, with 14 bases in the middle. The CDR3 is made up of 14 amino acids. From germline, CDR1 is SGHAT and CDR2 FQNNGV. The CDR3 coding sequence is TGTGCCAGCAGCCGGGGGGCCGGTAGTTCACCCCTCCACTTT. Encoded protein: CASSRGAGSSPLHF.

This chain connects TRBV28 to TRBJ2-7; D tentatively reads TRBD1 or TRBD2 (5 bases each). The V gene's germline CDR1 is MDHEN and CDR2 SYDVKM. V lost 1 base and J lost 6, with 16 bases in between. The CDR3 loop spans 15 amino acids. CDR3 loop: CASSLLSGTLFEQYF. The CDR3 DNA reads TGTGCCAGCAGTTTATTATCGGGGACCTTGTTCGAGCAGTACTTC.

This chain connects TRBV7-9 to TRBJ2-7; TRBD1 might be the D (5 bases). The V gene's germline CDR1 is SEHNR and CDR2 FQNEAQ (reference sequence). Trimming removed 0 bases from V and 3 bases from J, with 9 bases in between. The CDR3 has 14 residues. The CDR3 nucleotides are TGTGCCAGCAGCTTAGCTGGGGCCATCTACGAGCAGTACTTC. This sequence encodes CASSLAGAIYEQYF.

Concerning this clone: Other DNA sequences in the same sample also yield this CDR3. The chain combines TRBV6-1 with TRBJ2-5; no definite D call. This CDR3 contains 12 residues. V lost 2 bases, J lost 5 bases, and 6 bases lay in between. The V gene's germline CDR1 is MNHNS and CDR2 SASEGT. CDR3 nucleotides: TGTGCCAGCAGTGAACTAAGGGAGACCCAGTACTTC. This codes for CASSELRETQYF.

The rearrangement links TRBV7-6 to TRBJ1-5; D may be TRBD1 (5 bases). The V end was cut by 0 bases, the J end by 10 bases, with 10 bases between. The CDR3 is made up of 13 amino acids. CDR1 and CDR2 from the germline V gene are SGHVS and FNYEAQ. The CDR3 loop is CASSLAHGGPQHF. The CDR3 DNA follows: TGTGCCAGCAGCTTAGCGCACGGGGGACCCCAGCATTTT.

V is TRBV5-8 and J is TRBJ2-1, with D unresolved. Germline V CDR1 and CDR2: SGHTS, YDEGEE. Deletions cut 2 bases from V and 4 bases from J, with 10 bases between. This CDR3 comprises 14 residues. CDR3 nucleotides: TGTGCCAGCAGCTTTCGGGTAGTTTACAATGAGCAGTTCTTC. It codes for CASSFRVVYNEQFF.

The CDR3 region is CASSATVLSSGNTIYF. In DNA, the CDR3 is TGTGCCAGCAGTGCCACTGTGCTGTCGTCTGGAAACACCATATATTTT. J is TRBJ1-3 and V is TRBV2; D not resolved. V was trimmed by 4 bases and J by 1 base, leaving 14 bases between them. The germline V gene has CDR1 SNHLY and CDR2 FYNNEI. There are 16 residues in the CDR3. The entire variable domain, with the rest obtained from reference TRBV2 and TRBJ1-3, is as follows: EPEVTQTPSHQVTQMGQEVILRCVPISNHLYFYWYRQILGQKVEFLVSFYNNEISEKSEIFDDQFSVERPDGSNFTLKIRSTKLEDSAMYFCASSATVLSSGNTIYFGEGSWLTVV.

The rearrangement joins TRBV7-2 to TRBJ2-5; tentatively, D is TRBD2 (7 bases). V lost 4 bases and J 3 bases, leaving 21 bases between the germline ends. CDR1 is SGHTA, CDR2 FQGNSA, per germline. The CDR3 spans 17 residues. CDR3 residues: CASSSDQGRGGEETQYF. In DNA, the CDR3 is TGTGCCAGCAGCTCCGATCAGGGCAGGGGAGGGGAAGAGACCCAGTACTTC.

As regards this clone: Other DNA sequences from this sample encode an identical CDR3 as well. This sequence joins TRBV30 and TRBJ2-3; maybe TRBD2 (6 bases). Germline loops: CDR1 GTSNPN, CDR2 SVGIG (reference sequence). This CDR3 contains 14 residues. The V gene lost 0 bases and the J gene lost 2 bases, with 9 bases spanning the gap. CDR3 sequence reads: CAWSVGGYTDTQYF. In DNA form, the CDR3 reads TGTGCCTGGAGTGTCGGGGGTTACACAGATACGCAGTATTTT.

This chain joins TRBV28 and TRBJ1-6, with D unclear. Trimming stripped 2 bases from V and 7 bases from J, with 0 bases between. Germline CDR1 reads MDHEN; CDR2 reads SYDVKM. CDR3 size: 11 residues. CDR3 DNA: TGTGCCAGCAGTTTAAATTCACCCCTCCACTTT. It is translated as CASSLNSPLHF.

A few counts support this clone. CDR3 DNA: TGTGCCAGAACCTGCGGGGGGCTGAGGAGCAATCAGCCCCAGCATTTT. It specifies CARTCGGLRSNQPQHF. The chain combines TRBV5-3 with TRBJ1-5; D is possibly TRBD1 (6 bases). TRBV5-3 is assigned to the ORF class and has an uncertain function. CDR3 length: 16 residues. Deletions cut 6 bases from V and 1 base from J, with 17 bases between.

The chain links TRBV10-3 to TRBJ1-6, with TRBD1 as a possible D gene (6 bases). V shed 10 bases and J shed 7 bases, with 14 bases lying between them. The germline V gene has CDR1 ENHRY and CDR2 SYGVKD. CDR3 length equals 13 residues. CDR3 sequence reads: CASSPDRNSPLHF. CDR3 nucleotides: TGTGCCAGTTCCCCGGACAGAAATTCACCCCTCCACTTT.

This clone appeared once. V usage is TRBV28 and J usage is TRBJ2-2; tentative D call: TRBD2 (6 bases). This CDR3 is built from 17 residues. Trimming left V 6 bases short and J 6 bases short, with 23 bases between. Germline assignment: CDR1 MDHEN and CDR2 SYDVKM. The CDR3 DNA reads TGTGCCAGCAGCATTGCTGCCGGGGGAACGGGGGCCGGGGAGCTGTTTTTT. Its protein product is CASSIAAGGTGAGELFF.

The V gene is TRBV7-3, the J gene TRBJ2-2, with 7 bases fitting TRBD1. With V trimmed by 4 bases and J by 0 bases, 2 bases remained unmatched. The CDR3 has 15 amino acids. Per the germline V gene, CDR1 is SGHTA and CDR2 is FQGTGA. CDR3 residues: CASSSGQTNTGELFF. DNA for the CDR3: TGTGCCAGCAGCTCGGGACAGACGAACACCGGGGAGCTGTTTTTT.

The V call is TRBV6-5, the J call TRBJ1-2; possibly TRBD1 for D (6 bases). From germline, CDR1 is MNHEY and CDR2 SVGAGI. Trimming took 6 bases from V and 1 from J, leaving 9 bases between them. The CDR3 covers 13 residues. The CDR3 is CASRDSINYGYTF. The DNA for the CDR3 is TGTGCCAGCAGGGACAGTATTAACTATGGCTACACCTTC.

This chain links TRBV5-1 with TRBJ2-3; TRBD2 aligns across 10 bases. This CDR3 is 15 amino acids long. Germline trimming cut 0 bases from V and 4 bases from J; bases unmatched to any gene: 2. Germline values: CDR1 SGHRS, CDR2 YFSETQ. CDR3 region: CASSLGLAGADTQYF. In DNA, the CDR3 is TGCGCCAGCAGCTTGGGTCTAGCGGGGGCAGATACGCAGTATTTT.

This rearrangement joins TRBV30 to TRBJ2-3; TRBD2 aligns across 16 bases. The ends lost 0 bases at V and 6 bases at J; junction bases unmatched: 9. Looked up from germline, CDR1 is GTSNPN and CDR2 is SVGIG (reference sequence). The CDR3 spans 18 residues. This chain's CDR3 is CAWSVGTSGGAGRDTQYF. The DNA for the CDR3 is TGTGCCTGGAGTGTAGGGACTAGCGGGGGGGCCGGGCGTGATACGCAGTATTTT.

The J gene is TRBJ2-2, the V gene TRBV29-1; D may be TRBD2 (6 bases). Deletions cut 7 bases from V and 2 bases from J, with 17 bases between. Germline values: CDR1 SQVTM, CDR2 ANQGSEA. This CDR3 is 15 amino acids long. The CDR3 bases are TGCAGCGCTACGCCGGGACTCACTAACACCGGGGAGCTGTTTTTT. This sequence encodes CSATPGLTNTGELFF.

The chain couples TRBV5-1 to TRBJ1-5, with no clear D. This CDR3 spans 14 amino acids. Germline lookup yields CDR1 SGHRS and CDR2 YFSETQ. With 0 bases removed from V and 9 bases from J, the gap between germline ends came to 13 bases. The CDR3 sequence: CASSLDTAAGPQHF. CDR3 bases: TGCGCCAGCAGCTTGGATACCGCAGCTGGGCCCCAGCATTTT.

V usage is TRBV9 and J usage is TRBJ1-3; a weak D match, TRBD1 (5 bases). Deletions cut 0 bases from V and 2 bases from J, with 15 bases between. CDR3 length equals 17 residues. Germline V gives CDR1 SGDLS, CDR2 YYNGEE. The CDR3 DNA follows: TGTGCCAGCAGCGTAGATGGTCACGGGGGGGCTGGAAACACCATATATTTT. This translates into CASSVDGHGGAGNTIYF. Full variable domain (remainder filled in from reference TRBV9 and TRBJ1-3): DSGVTQTPKHLITATGQRVTLRCSPRSGDLSVYWYQQSLDQGLQFLIQYYNGEERAKGNILERFSAQQFPDLHSELNLSSLELGDSALYFCASSVDGHGGAGNTIYFGEGSWLTVV.